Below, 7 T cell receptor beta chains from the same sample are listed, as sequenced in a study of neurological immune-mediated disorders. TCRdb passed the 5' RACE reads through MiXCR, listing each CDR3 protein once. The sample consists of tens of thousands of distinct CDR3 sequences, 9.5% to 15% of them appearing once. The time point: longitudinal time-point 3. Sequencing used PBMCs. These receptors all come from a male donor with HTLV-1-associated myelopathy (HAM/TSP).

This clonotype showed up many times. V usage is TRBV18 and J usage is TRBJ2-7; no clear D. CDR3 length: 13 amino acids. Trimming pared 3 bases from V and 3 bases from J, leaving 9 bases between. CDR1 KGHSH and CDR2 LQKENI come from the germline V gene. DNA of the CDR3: TGTGCCAGCTCACCGGGGTACTTCTACGAGCAGTACTTC. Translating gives CASSPGYFYEQYF.

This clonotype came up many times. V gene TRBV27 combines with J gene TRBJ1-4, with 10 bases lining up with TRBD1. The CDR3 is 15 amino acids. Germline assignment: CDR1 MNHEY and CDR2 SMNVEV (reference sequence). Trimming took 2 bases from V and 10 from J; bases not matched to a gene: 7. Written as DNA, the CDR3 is TGTGCCAGCAGTTTACGGGCGACAGGGGGCGGAAAACTGTTTTTT. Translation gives CASSLRATGGGKLFF.

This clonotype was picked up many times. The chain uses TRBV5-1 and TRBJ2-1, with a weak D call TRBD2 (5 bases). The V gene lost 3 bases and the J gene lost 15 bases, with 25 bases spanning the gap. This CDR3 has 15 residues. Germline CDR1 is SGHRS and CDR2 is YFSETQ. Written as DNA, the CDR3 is TGCGCCAGCAGCTCGGGCCCCCGGGAAGCATTATGGCGGTTCTTC. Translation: CASSSGPREALWRFF.

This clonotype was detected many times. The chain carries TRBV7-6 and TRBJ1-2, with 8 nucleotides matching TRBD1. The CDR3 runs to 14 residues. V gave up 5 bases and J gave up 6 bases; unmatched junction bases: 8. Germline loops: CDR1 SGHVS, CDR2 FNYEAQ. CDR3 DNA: TGTGCCAGCAGCCCCCGGACAGGGCCTAATGGCTACACCTTC. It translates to CASSPRTGPNGYTF. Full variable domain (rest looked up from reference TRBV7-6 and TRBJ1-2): GAGVSQSPRYKVTKRGQDVALRCDPISGHVSLYWYRQALGQGPEFLTYFNYEAQQDKSGLPNDRFSAERPEGSISTLTIQRTEQRDSAMYRCASSPRTGPNGYTFGSGTRLTVV.

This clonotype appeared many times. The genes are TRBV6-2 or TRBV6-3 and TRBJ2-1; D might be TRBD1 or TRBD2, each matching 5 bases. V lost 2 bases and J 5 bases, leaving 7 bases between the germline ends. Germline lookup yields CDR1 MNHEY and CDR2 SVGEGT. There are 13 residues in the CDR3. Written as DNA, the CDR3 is TGTGCCAGCAGTTACCGGGACGACAATGAGCAGTTCTTC. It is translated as CASSYRDDNEQFF.

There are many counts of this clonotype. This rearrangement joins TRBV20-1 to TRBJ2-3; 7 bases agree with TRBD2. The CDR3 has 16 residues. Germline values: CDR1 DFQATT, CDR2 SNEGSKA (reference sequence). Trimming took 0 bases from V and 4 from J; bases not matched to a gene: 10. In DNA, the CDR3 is TGCAGTGCTAGAGATGGAACGGGGGAGGGCCCAGATACGCAGTATTTT. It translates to CSARDGTGEGPDTQYF.

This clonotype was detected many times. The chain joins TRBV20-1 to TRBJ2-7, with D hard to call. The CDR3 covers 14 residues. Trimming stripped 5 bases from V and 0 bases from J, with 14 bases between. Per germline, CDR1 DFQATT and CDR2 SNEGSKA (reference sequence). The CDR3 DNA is TGCAGTGCTGCCCGGTTCCTAGGCTCCTACGAGCAGTACTTC. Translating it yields CSAARFLGSYEQYF.